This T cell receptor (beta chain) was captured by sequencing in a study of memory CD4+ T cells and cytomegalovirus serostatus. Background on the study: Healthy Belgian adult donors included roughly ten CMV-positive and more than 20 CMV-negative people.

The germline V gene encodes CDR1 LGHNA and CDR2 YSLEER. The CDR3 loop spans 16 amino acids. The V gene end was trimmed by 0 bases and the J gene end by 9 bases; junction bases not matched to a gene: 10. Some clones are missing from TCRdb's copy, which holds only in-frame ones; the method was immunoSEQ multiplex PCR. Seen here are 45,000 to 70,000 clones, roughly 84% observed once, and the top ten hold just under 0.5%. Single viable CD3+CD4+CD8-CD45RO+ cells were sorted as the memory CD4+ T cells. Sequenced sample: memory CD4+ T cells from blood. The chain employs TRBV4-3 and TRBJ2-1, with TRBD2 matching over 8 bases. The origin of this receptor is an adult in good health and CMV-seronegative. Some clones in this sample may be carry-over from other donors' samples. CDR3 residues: CASSQDRGLVDTEQFF. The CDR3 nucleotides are TGCGCCAGCAGCCAAGATAGGGGACTAGTCGACACTGAGCAGTTCTTC.